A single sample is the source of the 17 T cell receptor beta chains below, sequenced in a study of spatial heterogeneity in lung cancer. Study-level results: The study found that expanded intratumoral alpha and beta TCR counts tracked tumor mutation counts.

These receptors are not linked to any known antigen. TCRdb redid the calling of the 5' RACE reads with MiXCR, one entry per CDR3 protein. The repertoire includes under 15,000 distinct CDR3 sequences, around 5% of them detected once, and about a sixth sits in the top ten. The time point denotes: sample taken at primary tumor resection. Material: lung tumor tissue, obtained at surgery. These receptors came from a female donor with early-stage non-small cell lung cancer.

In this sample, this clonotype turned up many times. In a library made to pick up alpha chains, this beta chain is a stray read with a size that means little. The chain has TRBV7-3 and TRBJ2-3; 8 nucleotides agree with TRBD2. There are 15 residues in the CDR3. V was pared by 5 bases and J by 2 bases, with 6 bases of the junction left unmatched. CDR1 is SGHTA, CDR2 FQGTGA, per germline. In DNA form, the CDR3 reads TGTGCCAGCAGCCAGCGGGGGATTTACACAGATACGCAGTATTTT. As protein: CASSQRGIYTDTQYF.

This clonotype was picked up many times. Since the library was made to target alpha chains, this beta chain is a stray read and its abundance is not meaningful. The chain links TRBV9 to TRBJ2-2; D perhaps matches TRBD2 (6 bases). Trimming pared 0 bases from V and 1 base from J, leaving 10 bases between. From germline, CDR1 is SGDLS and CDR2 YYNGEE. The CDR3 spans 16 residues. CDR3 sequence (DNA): TGTGCCAGCAGCGTAGGGGTTAGCGGGAACACCGGGGAGCTGTTTTTT. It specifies CASSVGVSGNTGELFF.

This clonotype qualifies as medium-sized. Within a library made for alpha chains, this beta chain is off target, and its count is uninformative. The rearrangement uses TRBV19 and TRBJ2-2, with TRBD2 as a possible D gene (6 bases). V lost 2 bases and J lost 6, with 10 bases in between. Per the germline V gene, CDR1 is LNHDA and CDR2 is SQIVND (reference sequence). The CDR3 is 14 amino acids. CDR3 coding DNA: TGTGCCAGTAGTATAATGGCGGGGTCCGGGGAGCTGTTTTTT. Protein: CASSIMAGSGELFF.

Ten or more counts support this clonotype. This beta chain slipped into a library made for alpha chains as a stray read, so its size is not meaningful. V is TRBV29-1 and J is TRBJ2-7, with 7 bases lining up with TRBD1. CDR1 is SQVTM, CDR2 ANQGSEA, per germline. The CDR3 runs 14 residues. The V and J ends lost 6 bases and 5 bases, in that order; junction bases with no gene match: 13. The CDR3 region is CSVRKNDRVDEQYF. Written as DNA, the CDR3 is TGCAGCGTGAGAAAGAACGACAGGGTAGACGAGCAGTACTTC.

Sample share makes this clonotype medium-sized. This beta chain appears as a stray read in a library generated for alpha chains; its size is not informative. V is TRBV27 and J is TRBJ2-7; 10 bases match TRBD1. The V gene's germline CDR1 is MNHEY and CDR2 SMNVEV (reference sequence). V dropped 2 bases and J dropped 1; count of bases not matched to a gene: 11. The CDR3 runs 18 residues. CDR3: CASSLAASGTGESYEQYF. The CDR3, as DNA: TGTGCCAGCAGTTTAGCAGCCTCCGGGACAGGGGAGTCCTACGAGCAGTACTTC.

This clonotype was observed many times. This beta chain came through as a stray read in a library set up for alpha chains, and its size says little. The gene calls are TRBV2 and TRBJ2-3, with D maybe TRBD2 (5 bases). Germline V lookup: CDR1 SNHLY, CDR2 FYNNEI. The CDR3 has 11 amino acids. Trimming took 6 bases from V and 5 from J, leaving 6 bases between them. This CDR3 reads CASREEDTQYF. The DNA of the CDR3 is TGTGCCAGCAGGGAGGAAGATACGCAGTATTTT.

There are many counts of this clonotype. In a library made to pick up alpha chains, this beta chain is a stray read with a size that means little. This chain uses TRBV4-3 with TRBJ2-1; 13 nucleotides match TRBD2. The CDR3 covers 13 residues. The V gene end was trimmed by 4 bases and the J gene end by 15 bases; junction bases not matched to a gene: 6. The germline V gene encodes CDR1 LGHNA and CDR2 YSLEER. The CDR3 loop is CASSPRGTSGAFF. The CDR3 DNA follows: TGCGCCAGCAGCCCCCGAGGGACTAGCGGGGCGTTCTTC.

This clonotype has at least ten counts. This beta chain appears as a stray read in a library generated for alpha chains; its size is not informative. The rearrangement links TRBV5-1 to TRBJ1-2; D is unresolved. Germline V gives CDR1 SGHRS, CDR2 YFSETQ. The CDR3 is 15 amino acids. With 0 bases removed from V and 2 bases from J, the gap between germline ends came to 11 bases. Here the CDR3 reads CASSLVPGLNYGYTF. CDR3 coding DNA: TGCGCCAGCAGCTTGGTTCCGGGTCTGAACTATGGCTACACCTTC.

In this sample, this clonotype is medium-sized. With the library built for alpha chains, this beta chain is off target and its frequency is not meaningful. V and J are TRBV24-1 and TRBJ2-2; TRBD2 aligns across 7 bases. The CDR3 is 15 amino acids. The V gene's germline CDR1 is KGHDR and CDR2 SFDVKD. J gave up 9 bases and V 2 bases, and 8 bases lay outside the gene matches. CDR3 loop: CATSDSTSRSRELFF. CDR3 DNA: TGTGCCACCAGTGATTCGACTAGCCGCAGCCGGGAGCTGTTTTTT.

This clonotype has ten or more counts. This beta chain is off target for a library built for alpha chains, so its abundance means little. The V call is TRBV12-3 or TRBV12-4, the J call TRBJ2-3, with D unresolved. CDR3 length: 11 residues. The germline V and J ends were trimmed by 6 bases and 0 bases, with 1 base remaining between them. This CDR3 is CASSSTDTQYF. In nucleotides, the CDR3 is TGTGCCAGCAGCAGCACAGATACGCAGTATTTT.

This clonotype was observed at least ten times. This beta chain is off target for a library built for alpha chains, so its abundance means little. CDR3 amino acids: CASSLAVTNTEAFF. Written as DNA, the CDR3 is TGTGCCAGCAGTTTGGCTGTGACAAACACTGAAGCTTTCTTT. The chain links TRBV6-5 to TRBJ1-1, with D unresolved. CDR3 length: 14 residues. The germline V gene encodes CDR1 MNHEY and CDR2 SVGAGI. The germline V and J ends were trimmed by 4 bases and 2 bases, with 11 bases remaining between them.

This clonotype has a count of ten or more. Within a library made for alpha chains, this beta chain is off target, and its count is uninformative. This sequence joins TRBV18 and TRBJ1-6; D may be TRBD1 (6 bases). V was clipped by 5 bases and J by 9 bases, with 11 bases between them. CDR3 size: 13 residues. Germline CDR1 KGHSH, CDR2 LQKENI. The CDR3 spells CASSRTDTSPLHF. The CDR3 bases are TGTGCCAGCTCAAGGACAGACACTTCACCCCTCCACTTT.

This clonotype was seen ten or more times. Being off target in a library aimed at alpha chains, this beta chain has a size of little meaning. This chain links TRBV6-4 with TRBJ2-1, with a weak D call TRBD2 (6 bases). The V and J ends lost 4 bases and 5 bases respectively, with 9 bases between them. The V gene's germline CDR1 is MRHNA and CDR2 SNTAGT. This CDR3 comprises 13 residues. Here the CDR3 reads CASSVSGDNEQFF. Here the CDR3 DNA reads TGTGCCAGCAGTGTTTCGGGGGACAATGAGCAGTTCTTC.

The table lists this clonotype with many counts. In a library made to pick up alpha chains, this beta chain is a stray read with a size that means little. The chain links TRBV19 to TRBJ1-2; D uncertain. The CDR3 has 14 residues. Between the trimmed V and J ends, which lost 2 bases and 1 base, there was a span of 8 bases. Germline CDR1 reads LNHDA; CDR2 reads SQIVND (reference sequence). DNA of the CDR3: TGTGCCAGTAGTATAAATGACTTTAACTATGGCTACACCTTC. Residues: CASSINDFNYGYTF.

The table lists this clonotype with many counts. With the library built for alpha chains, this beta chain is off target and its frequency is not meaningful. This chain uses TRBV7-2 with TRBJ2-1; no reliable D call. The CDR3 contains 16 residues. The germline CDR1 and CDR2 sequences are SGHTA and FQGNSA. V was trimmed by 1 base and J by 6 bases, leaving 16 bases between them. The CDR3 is CASSLGGDLRPNEQFF. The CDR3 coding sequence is TGTGCCAGCAGCTTAGGGGGTGACTTACGACCCAATGAGCAGTTCTTC. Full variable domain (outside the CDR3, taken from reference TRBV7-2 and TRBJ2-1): GAGVSQSPSNKVTEKGKDVELRCDPISGHTALYWYRQSLGQGLEFLIYFQGNSAPDKSGLPSDRFSAERTGGSVSTLTIQRTQQEDSAVYLCASSLGGDLRPNEQFFGPGTRLTVL.

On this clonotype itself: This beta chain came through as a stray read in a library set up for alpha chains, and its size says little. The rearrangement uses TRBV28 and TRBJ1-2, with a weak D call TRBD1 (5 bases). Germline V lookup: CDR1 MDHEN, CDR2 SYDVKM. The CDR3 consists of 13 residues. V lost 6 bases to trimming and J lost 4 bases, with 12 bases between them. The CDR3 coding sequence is TGTGCCAGCAGCCCACGACAGATCTATGGCTACACCTTC. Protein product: CASSPRQIYGYTF.

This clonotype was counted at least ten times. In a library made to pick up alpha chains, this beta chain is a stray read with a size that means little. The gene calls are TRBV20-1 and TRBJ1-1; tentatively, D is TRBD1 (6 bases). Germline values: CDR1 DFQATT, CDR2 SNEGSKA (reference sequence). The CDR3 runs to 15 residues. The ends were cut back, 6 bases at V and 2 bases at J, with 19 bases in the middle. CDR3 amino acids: CSALPTGGYNTEAFF. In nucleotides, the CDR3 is TGCAGTGCCCTCCCCACTGGGGGCTATAACACTGAAGCTTTCTTT.